This TCR beta chain was captured in a study of blood T cell repertoires in COVID-19. Overall study: Samples of COVID-19 (acute and convalescent) were obtained from the United States, Italy and Spain. T cells, B-cell-depleted T cells, or PBMCs provided the cDNA or gDNA that served as material.

In its sample, this clone was seen a few times. Study processing details: It was from reference gene primer amplification that nucleated cell counts were estimated. Produced via immunoSEQ multiplex PCR; TCRdb's table is partial and in-frame only. That table furnishes V, J and clone size, whereas the DNA furnished D and trimming. The sample holds more than 95,000 clones, 75% to 95% seen once. V was clipped by 2 bases and J by 2 bases, with 12 bases between them. The germline CDR1 and CDR2 sequences are SGHDN and FVKESK. There are 15 residues in the CDR3. V is TRBV14 and J is TRBJ1-2; perhaps TRBD1 as D (6 bases). The sequence was obtained from a man between 60 and 75 years old with acute or convalescent COVID-19. The sequencing sample was made of peripheral blood. CDR3 bases: TGTGCCAGCAGCCAAACCGGGACACCGAACTATGGCTACACCTTC. Translation: CASSQTGTPNYGYTF.